The present TCR beta chain was sequenced within a study of T cell changes during pregnancy in multiple sclerosis. Clones were read by immunoSEQ multiplex PCR, and TCRdb kept only the in-frame ones, dropping some. The sample has approximately 90,000 clones; roughly 91% are singletons. V was pared by 5 bases and J by 3 bases, with 14 bases between. The CDR3 covers 15 residues. Germline CDR1 and CDR2: MNHEY and SMNVEV (reference sequence). The sequenced sample was peripheral blood, obtained after pregnancy. This rearrangement joins TRBV27 to TRBJ1-5, with D unresolved. The TCR originated in a female donor in good health, enrolled as a control in a pregnancy study. CDR3 sequence (DNA): TGTGCCAGCAGTCCAGGTACGGGATACAATCAGCCCCAGCATTTT. The encoded protein is CASSPGTGYNQPQHF.